Below are 13 T cell receptor beta chains sequenced from a single sample in a study of T cell clonality in common variable immunodeficiency. TCRdb's copy holds only in-frame clones and misses some; the assay was immunoSEQ multiplex PCR. The sample was found to contain roughly 34,000 clones, and every one recurs. Sequencing used peripheral blood mononuclear cells. The receptors stem from a person between 18 and 69 years old in good health.

This clone was counted many times. With the read ending 3 residues before the CDR3 end, the germline J gene is used to fill in that end. The rearrangement joins TRBV12-3 or TRBV12-4 to TRBJ2-1; 10 positions agree with TRBD2. The CDR3 has 14 amino acids. Trimming at V came to 7 bases and at J to 7 bases, leaving 7 bases not matched to a gene. CDR3: CASTSAGGANEQFF. CDR3 DNA (partial): TGTGCCAGCACCTCAGCGGGAGGGGCGAATGAG.

There are many counts of this clone. The read falls 3 residues short of the CDR3 end, and the missing part is taken from the germline J gene. The rearrangement joins TRBV7-1 to TRBJ2-3; 12 bases fit TRBD2. TRBV7-1 is an ORF for which the function is uncertain. The CDR3 runs to 20 residues. V dropped 3 bases and J dropped 4; count of bases not matched to a gene: 17. The CDR3 DNA, read in part, is TGTGCCAGCAGCTCGGGGGGGAACTATCGGACTAGCGGGACCGCAGATACG. Translation gives CASSSGGNYRTSGTADT. The whole CDR3 sequence reads CASSSGGNYRTSGTADTQYF.

This clone came up many times. The CDR3 end falls 3 residues outside the read, so it is completed with the germline J gene. The rearrangement links TRBV19 to TRBJ2-7, with TRBD1 matching 8 bases. CDR3 size: 15 residues. Germline CDR1 is LNHDA and CDR2 is SQIVND (reference sequence). The J segment lost 4 bases and the V segment lost 5 bases, leaving 10 bases of the junction unmatched. Here the CDR3 reads CASSPRDRREYEQYF. The DNA read from the CDR3 is TGTGCCAGTAGTCCCAGGGACAGGAGAGAATACGAG.

This clone came up many times. The CDR3 bases that were read are TGTGCCAGCAGTGAAACCGGGACAGGGGAGAACGAG. Protein sequence: CASSETGTGENE. The whole CDR3 protein reads CASSETGTGENEQYF. The chain carries TRBV2 and TRBJ2-7, with 10 positions matching TRBD1. The read terminates 3 residues ahead of where the CDR3 ends, so the germline J gene completes it. The trim removed 2 bases at V and 5 bases at J, leaving 6 bases unmatched. The CDR3 is 15 amino acids. CDR1 SNHLY and CDR2 FYNNEI come from the germline V gene. The entire variable domain, with the rest obtained from reference TRBV2 and TRBJ2-7, is as follows: EPEVTQTPSHQVTQMGQEVILRCVPISNHLYFYWYRQILGQKVEFLVSFYNNEISEKSEIFDDQFSVERPDGSNFTLKIRSTKLEDSAMYFCASSETGTGENEQYFGPGTRLTVT.

This clone was observed a few times. Read coverage stops 3 residues before the CDR3 terminus; the germline J gene supplies the remainder. The rearrangement links TRBV5-1 to TRBJ2-7; weak D call: TRBD1 (6 bases). The germline gives CDR1 SGHRS, CDR2 YFSETQ. The CDR3 is 13 amino acids. Trimming shortened V by 6 bases and J by 3 bases, and 13 bases separated the two germline ends. The CDR3 DNA, read in part, is TGCGCCAGCAAACCTGGGACAAACTACGAG. The encoded protein is CASKPGTNYE. The full CDR3 sequence reads CASKPGTNYEQYF.

This clone was counted at least ten times. The observed sequence ends 3 residues before the CDR3 terminus, with the missing tail filled in from the germline J gene. The rearrangement uses TRBV19 and TRBJ1-1; weak D call: TRBD1 (6 bases). Trimming left V 4 bases short and J 5 bases short, with 17 bases between. The CDR3 covers 15 residues. From germline, CDR1 is LNHDA and CDR2 SQIVND (reference sequence). The DNA read from the CDR3 is TGTGCCAGTAGTACGACCCAGGGGATTGAAACTGAA. It specifies CASSTTQGIETE. The full-length CDR3 reads as CASSTTQGIETEAFF.

The sample holds many counts of this clone. Read data end 3 residues before the CDR3 end; the end is taken from the germline J gene. Other DNA sequences in this sample translate to the same CDR3. This chain links TRBV11-2 with TRBJ2-7, with a tentative D call TRBD1 (5 bases). Germline assignment: CDR1 SGHAT and CDR2 FQNNGV. Trimming took off 4 bases at V and 0 bases at J, with 13 bases between the two ends. This CDR3 has 15 amino acids. Partial CDR3 DNA: TGTGCCAGCAGCTCACTGCAGGGAAACTCCTACGAG. Protein sequence: CASSSLQGNSYE. The complete CDR3 protein is CASSSLQGNSYEQYF.

This clone has a count of ten or more. The read finishes 3 residues shy of the CDR3 end, and the germline J gene is used to complete it. The chain combines TRBV4-2 with TRBJ2-2; 8 nucleotides match TRBD1. CDR3 length: 17 amino acids. Germline assignment: CDR1 LGHNA and CDR2 YNFKEQ. V trimming: 4 bases; J trimming: 2 bases; junction bases outside the gene matches: 9. The CDR3 region is CASSRTGNPLNTGELFF. CDR3 bases read: TGTGCCAGCAGCCGGACAGGGAATCCTCTCAACACCGGGGAG.

The table lists this clone with many counts. Read data end 3 residues before the CDR3 end; the end is taken from the germline J gene. The rearrangement uses TRBV19 and TRBJ1-3; D gene uncertain. V was clipped by 5 bases and J by 0 bases, with 14 bases between them. Germline V gives CDR1 LNHDA, CDR2 SQIVND (reference sequence). The CDR3 has 16 residues. The covered CDR3 bases are TGTGCCAGTAGTGCATACAGAGTCAGCTCTGGAAACACC. Encoded protein: CASSAYRVSSGNT. The complete CDR3 sequence is CASSAYRVSSGNTIYF.

Ten or more counts support this clone. With the read ending 3 residues before the CDR3 end, the germline J gene is used to fill in that end. This chain links TRBV12-3 or TRBV12-4 with TRBJ1-1; 9 bases align to TRBD1. The CDR3 runs 16 residues. V was pared by 6 bases and J by 5 bases, with 13 bases of the junction left unmatched. The CDR3 reads CASRGTKQGAGTEAFF. The part of the CDR3 DNA that was read is TGTGCCAGCAGAGGGACAAAACAGGGGGCGGGGACTGAA.

This clone occurred many times. The CDR3 end falls 3 residues outside the read, so it is completed with the germline J gene. This chain uses TRBV20-1 with TRBJ2-2, with D possibly TRBD2 on 6 matching bases. CDR1 is DFQATT, CDR2 SNEGSKA, per germline (reference sequence). This CDR3 comprises 14 residues. The CDR3 protein is CSAERREFVDPLFF. The sequenced CDR3 bases are TGCAGTGCAGAAAGGCGGGAATTTGTAGATCCG.

This clone occurred many times. The CDR3 sequence: CSAPRGTGDQETQYF. The sequenced CDR3 bases are TGCAGTGCCCCACGGGGGACAGGGGACCAAGAGACC. V and J are TRBV20-1 and TRBJ2-5, with 10 positions matching TRBD1. The missing CDR3 end, 3 residues past where the read stops, is filled in from the germline J gene. Germline values: CDR1 DFQATT, CDR2 SNEGSKA (reference sequence). CDR3 length: 15 residues. With 6 bases clipped from V and 0 bases from J, the junction kept 7 bases outside the gene matches.

This clone has at least ten counts. The read finishes 3 residues shy of the CDR3 end, and the germline J gene is used to complete it. The chain has TRBV12-3 or TRBV12-4 and TRBJ1-3; TRBD1 aligns across 8 bases. The CDR3 is 14 residues long. Germline trimming cut 6 bases from V and 4 bases from J; bases unmatched to any gene: 5. The part of the CDR3 DNA that was read is TGTGCCAGCAGCCAGGGGGCGTCAGGAAACACC. Protein: CASSQGASGNT. The entire CDR3 is CASSQGASGNTIYF.